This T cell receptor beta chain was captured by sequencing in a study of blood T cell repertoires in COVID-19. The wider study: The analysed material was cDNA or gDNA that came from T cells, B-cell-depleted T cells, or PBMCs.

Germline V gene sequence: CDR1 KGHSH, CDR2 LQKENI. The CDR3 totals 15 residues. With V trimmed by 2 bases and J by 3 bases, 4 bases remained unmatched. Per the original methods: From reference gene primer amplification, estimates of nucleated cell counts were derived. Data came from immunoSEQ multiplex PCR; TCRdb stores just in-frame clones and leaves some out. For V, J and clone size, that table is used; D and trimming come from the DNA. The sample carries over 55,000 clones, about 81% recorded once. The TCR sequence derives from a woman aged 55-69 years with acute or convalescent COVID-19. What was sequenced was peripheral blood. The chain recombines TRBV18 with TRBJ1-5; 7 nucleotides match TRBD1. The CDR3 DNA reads TGTGCCAGCTCACCAAGAGACAGGGCCAATCAGCCCCAGCATTTT. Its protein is CASSPRDRANQPQHF.